Below are 30 T cell receptor beta chains sequenced from a single sample in a study of blood T cells in healthy people across ages. Together with a sample-barcoded 5' primer, a J-beta primer mix was included in a second PCR lasting roughly 6 to 12 cycles. TCRdb passed the 5' RACE reads through MiXCR, listing each CDR3 protein once. The table shows about 830,000 distinct CDR3 sequences, with about three fifths occurring only once. The specimen was blood. These TCRs come from a man aged 25 to 40 in good health.

This chain links TRBV5-1 with TRBJ2-1; 16 bases are a match to TRBD2. Trimming at V came to 0 bases and at J to 7 bases, leaving 7 bases not matched to a gene. Per germline, CDR1 SGHRS and CDR2 YFSETQ. The CDR3 contains 18 residues. The CDR3 DNA reads TGCGCCAGCAGCTTGGCCAGGGGACTAGCGGGAGGGCTGAATGAGCAGTTCTTC. It encodes CASSLARGLAGGLNEQFF.

J is TRBJ1-1 and V is TRBV5-1, with D perhaps TRBD1 (6 bases). V gave up 4 bases and J gave up 0 bases, with 10 bases separating them. Looked up from germline, CDR1 is SGHRS and CDR2 is YFSETQ. CDR3 length: 14 residues. The CDR3 region is CASSGTGLNTEAFF. As DNA, the CDR3 is TGCGCCAGCAGCGGAACAGGGCTGAACACTGAAGCTTTCTTT.

The V gene is TRBV20-1, the J gene TRBJ2-1; 9 bases agree with TRBD2. Germline trimming cut 2 bases from V and 4 bases from J; bases unmatched to any gene: 6. The CDR3 is 15 amino acids. Germline V gene lookup returns CDR1 DFQATT and CDR2 SNEGSKA (reference sequence). CDR3 sequence: CSARLSGSRYNEQFF. CDR3 coding DNA: TGCAGTGCTAGACTTAGCGGGAGTAGGTACAATGAGCAGTTCTTC.

Turning to this clonotype: A much larger clone differs by one base, so this may be a read error. The rearrangement joins TRBV7-2 to TRBJ1-2, with 7 bases lining up with TRBD1. The germline CDR1 and CDR2 sequences are SGHTA and FQGNSA. The J segment lost 5 bases and the V segment lost 11 bases, leaving 8 bases of the junction unmatched. The CDR3 sequence is 12 residues long. This chain's CDR3 is CAPGTVSYGYTF. The CDR3 DNA sequence: TGTGCCCCCGGGACAGTGAGTTATGGCTACACCTTC.

V and J are TRBV28 and TRBJ1-5, with D uncertain. The V gene lost 3 bases and the J gene lost 5 bases, with 8 bases spanning the gap. Germline values: CDR1 MDHEN, CDR2 SYDVKM. CDR3 length: 13 amino acids. CDR3 sequence reads: CASSFRPDQPQHF. In DNA form, the CDR3 reads TGTGCCAGCAGTTTCAGGCCGGATCAGCCCCAGCATTTT.

This sequence joins TRBV7-9 and TRBJ2-3; 7 bases agree with TRBD2. Germline CDR1 reads SEHNR; CDR2 reads FQNEAQ (reference sequence). The V and J ends lost 8 bases and 0 bases, in that order; junction bases with no gene match: 11. This CDR3 spans 16 amino acids. CDR3 protein: CASPKVGRESTDTQYF. The CDR3 bases are TGTGCCAGCCCAAAAGTCGGGCGGGAGAGCACAGATACGCAGTATTTT.

V and J are TRBV14 and TRBJ2-3, with D maybe TRBD2 (5 bases). Germline CDR1 reads SGHDN; CDR2 reads FVKESK. The CDR3 spans 18 residues. Trimming pared 0 bases from V and 1 base from J, leaving 17 bases between. The CDR3 is CASSQDHSQSLGTDTQYF. DNA for the CDR3: TGTGCCAGCAGCCAAGACCATAGCCAGTCACTAGGCACAGATACGCAGTATTTT.

The V call is TRBV6-6, the J call TRBJ1-2, with D possibly matching TRBD1 (6 bases). The CDR3 has 16 amino acids. V dropped 2 bases and J dropped 6 bases, with 19 bases sitting between them. From germline, CDR1 is MNHNY and CDR2 SVGAGI (reference sequence). The DNA of the CDR3 is TGTGCCAGCAGTTACCATATTGGGGGGGCACAAGATGGCTACACCTTC. Its protein is CASSYHIGGAQDGYTF.

The rearrangement uses TRBV2 and TRBJ2-7; no reliable D call. Trimming removed 2 bases from V and 4 bases from J, with 3 bases in between. The CDR3 sequence is 11 residues long. Germline CDR1 reads SNHLY; CDR2 reads FYNNEI. This CDR3 is CASSEKYEQYF. The CDR3 DNA follows: TGTGCCAGCAGTGAAAAGTACGAGCAGTACTTC.

This rearrangement joins TRBV6-2 or TRBV6-3 to TRBJ2-7; 7 bases are shared with TRBD2. V lost 0 bases to trimming and J lost 7 bases; unmatched junction nucleotides: 15. Germline CDR1 reads MNHEY; CDR2 reads SVGEGT. This CDR3 contains 17 residues. The DNA for the CDR3 is TGTGCCAGCAGTTACTCGAAGCGGGTGAAGACTAGCCAGGAGCAGTACTTC. This translates into CASSYSKRVKTSQEQYF.

The genes are TRBV5-1 and TRBJ2-7, with D possibly TRBD2 on 5 matching bases. Between the trimmed V and J ends, which lost 2 bases and 8 bases, there was a span of 23 bases. This CDR3 is built from 16 residues. Germline V gene sequence: CDR1 SGHRS, CDR2 YFSETQ. CDR3 sequence reads: CASSFLVDQAVPQQYF. For the CDR3, the DNA is TGCGCCAGCAGCTTCCTCGTAGATCAAGCGGTGCCCCAGCAGTACTTC.

The chain is built from TRBV7-9 and TRBJ1-1, with 7 bases fitting TRBD1. CDR1 is SEHNR, CDR2 FQNEAQ, per germline (reference sequence). V was clipped by 5 bases and J by 2 bases; unmatched bases: 5. The CDR3 consists of 14 residues. The CDR3 bases are TGTGCCAGCAGCCCCCCAGGGGGTAACACTGAAGCTTTCTTT. Protein sequence: CASSPPGGNTEAFF.

This clonotype was recorded a few times. V gene TRBV10-3 combines with J gene TRBJ2-7; D gene unclear. Between the trimmed V and J ends, which lost 2 bases and 8 bases, there was a span of 19 bases. Germline V CDR1 and CDR2: ENHRY, SYGVKD. CDR3 size: 15 residues. The CDR3 reads CAISEPRRPPHKQYF. For the CDR3, the DNA is TGTGCCATCAGTGAGCCCCGCCGGCCTCCACATAAGCAGTACTTC.

V and J are TRBV20-1 and TRBJ1-6; D possibly corresponds to TRBD1 (5 bases). The V end was cut by 6 bases, the J end by 7 bases, with 13 bases between. The CDR3 has 13 residues. The germline gives CDR1 DFQATT, CDR2 SNEGSKA (reference sequence). In DNA, the CDR3 is TGCAGTGCCAAGACAGTATTAAATTCACCCCTCCACTTT. This translates into CSAKTVLNSPLHF.

V and J are TRBV12-3 or TRBV12-4 and TRBJ1-2; no firm D call. CDR3 length: 12 residues. V shed 3 bases and J shed 7 bases, with 9 bases lying between them. The CDR3 bases are TGTGCCAGCAGTTTCCTCTGGGTTGGCTACACCTTC. Translated: CASSFLWVGYTF.

The chain recombines TRBV6-1 with TRBJ2-3; 9 bases are shared with TRBD1. The J segment lost 2 bases and the V segment lost 10 bases, leaving 7 bases of the junction unmatched. CDR1 is MNHNS and CDR2 is SASEGT in the germline V gene. The CDR3 sequence is 14 residues long. CDR3 amino acids: CAIPDRGTTDTQYF. The CDR3 DNA follows: TGTGCCATACCGGACAGGGGAACCACAGATACGCAGTATTTT.

The rearrangement joins TRBV28 to TRBJ1-2; weak D call: TRBD1 (5 bases). The V and J ends lost 1 base and 4 bases respectively, with 7 bases between them. This CDR3 comprises 13 residues. Germline V lookup: CDR1 MDHEN, CDR2 SYDVKM. CDR3 sequence: CASSLYGGYGYTF. Written as DNA, the CDR3 is TGTGCCAGCAGTTTATACGGGGGCTATGGCTACACCTTC.

This clonotype was counted only a few times. This chain connects TRBV20-1 to TRBJ2-7, with 12 positions matching TRBD2. Germline loops: CDR1 DFQATT, CDR2 SNEGSKA (reference sequence). J was trimmed by 2 bases and V by 5 bases; bases with no gene match: 4. This CDR3 region has 14 residues. The CDR3 reads CSALRLAGAYEQYF. The DNA for the CDR3 is TGCAGTGCTCTTCGACTAGCGGGAGCCTACGAGCAGTACTTC.

This clonotype was detected a few times. The chain couples TRBV20-1 to TRBJ1-2, with D unresolved. Trimming left V 3 bases short and J 5 bases short, with 7 bases between. This CDR3 region has 11 residues. Germline lookup yields CDR1 DFQATT and CDR2 SNEGSKA (reference sequence). In DNA form, the CDR3 reads TGCAGTGCTAGCTCTCCTTATGGCTACACCTTC. Translated, it gives CSASSPYGYTF.

This chain links TRBV10-2 with TRBJ2-7, with D perhaps assigned TRBD1 or TRBD2 (5 bases each). The CDR3 is 13 amino acids. The V end was cut by 10 bases, the J end by 3 bases, with 16 bases between. CDR1 is WSHSY and CDR2 is SAAADI in the germline V gene. The CDR3 region is CATGTYSLYEQYF. The CDR3 region has the DNA TGCGCCACGGGGACCTACTCTCTCTACGAGCAGTACTTC.

This clonotype was picked up a small number of times. The V call is TRBV6-5, the J call TRBJ1-2, with D perhaps TRBD1 (5 bases). This CDR3 contains 14 residues. Deletions cut 4 bases from V and 7 bases from J, with 16 bases between. Germline assignment: CDR1 MNHEY and CDR2 SVGAGI. This CDR3 reads CASSSPRVMGGYTF. In DNA, the CDR3 is TGTGCCAGCAGTTCCCCCAGGGTAATGGGTGGCTACACCTTC.

V is TRBV4-2 and J is TRBJ1-2; no firm D call. This CDR3 region has 15 residues. Trimming shortened V by 4 bases and J by 8 bases, and 20 bases separated the two germline ends. Germline CDR1 reads LGHNA; CDR2 reads YNFKEQ. The CDR3 DNA sequence: TGTGCCAGCAGCCTGACGGAGGTCAGCGTGGAAGGCTACACCTTC. Translated, it gives CASSLTEVSVEGYTF.

The J gene is TRBJ2-3, the V gene TRBV2; TRBD1 agrees at 7 bases. V shed 7 bases, J shed 10 bases, and the junction held 17 bases outside the gene matches. Germline CDR1 is SNHLY and CDR2 is FYNNEI. This CDR3 contains 15 residues. CDR3 amino acids: CASIRDSISTYAQYF. In nucleotides, the CDR3 is TGTGCCAGCATCCGGGACAGCATCTCCACATACGCGCAGTATTTT. Looking up the rest from reference TRBV2 and TRBJ2-3 gives the full variable domain: EPEVTQTPSHQVTQMGQEVILRCVPISNHLYFYWYRQILGQKVEFLVSFYNNEISEKSEIFDDQFSVERPDGSNFTLKIRSTKLEDSAMYFCASIRDSISTYAQYFGPGTRLTVL.

This chain connects TRBV10-1 to TRBJ2-1; possible D gene TRBD2, 6 bases. Germline-derived CDR1 and CDR2 are WNHNN and SYGVQD (reference sequence). The V end lost 11 bases, the J end lost 1 base, and 27 bases lay between the germline ends. The length of the CDR3 is 18 residues. CDR3 loop: CAGPLARERPGSYNEQFF. CDR3 nucleotides: TGCGCCGGCCCTCTAGCGAGGGAAAGACCGGGGTCCTACAATGAGCAGTTCTTC.

The sample holds a few counts of this clonotype. V usage is TRBV28 and J usage is TRBJ2-1; possibly TRBD1 or TRBD2 for D (6 bases each). CDR3 length: 15 residues. Germline V gene sequence: CDR1 MDHEN, CDR2 SYDVKM. V lost 8 bases, J lost 5 bases, and 19 bases lay in between. The CDR3 DNA is TGTGCCAGCTTCCCGGCGGGACACCTCGACAATGAGCAGTTCTTC. Translation: CASFPAGHLDNEQFF. The entire variable domain, with the rest obtained from reference TRBV28 and TRBJ2-1, is as follows: DVKVTQSSRYLVKRTGEKVFLECVQDMDHENMFWYRQDPGLGLRLIYFSYDVKMKEKGDIPEGYSVSREKKERFSLILESASTNQTSMYLCASFPAGHLDNEQFFGPGTRLTVL.

The rearrangement joins TRBV7-2 to TRBJ2-1, with 10 bases lining up with TRBD1. Per the germline V gene, CDR1 is SGHTA and CDR2 is FQGNSA. CDR3 length: 16 residues. With 5 bases clipped from V and 5 bases from J, the junction kept 9 bases outside the gene matches. The CDR3, as DNA: TGTGCCAGCAGCCCGACCGGACAGGGGGGTAACAATGAGCAGTTCTTC. This codes for CASSPTGQGGNNEQFF.

The chain employs TRBV7-9 and TRBJ2-3, with D maybe TRBD2 (6 bases). V shed 5 bases and J shed 3 bases, with 15 bases lying between them. From germline, CDR1 is SEHNR and CDR2 FQNEAQ (reference sequence). The CDR3 runs 15 residues. CDR3 nucleotide sequence: TGTGCCAGCAGCCCGGGACTTCAAGAGACAGATACGCAGTATTTT. Its protein is CASSPGLQETDTQYF.

CDR3 bases: TGCAGCGCCCGGACAGGGACCAATGAGCAGTTCTTC. Its translation: CSARTGTNEQFF. The J gene is TRBJ2-1, the V gene TRBV29-1, with TRBD1 identical over 8 bases. V was clipped by 7 bases and J by 6 bases; unmatched bases: 5. Germline V gene data show CDR1 as SQVTM and CDR2 as ANQGSEA. The CDR3 runs to 12 residues.

The CDR3 nucleotides are TGTGCCAGCAGTTACTCGGTGAGAGAGACCCAGTACTTC. Amino acids: CASSYSVRETQYF. The J gene is TRBJ2-5, the V gene TRBV6-5, with unresolved D. The CDR3 contains 13 residues. Germline CDR1 MNHEY, CDR2 SVGAGI. V dropped 0 bases and J dropped 4 bases, with 6 bases sitting between them.

This chain connects TRBV28 to TRBJ2-1; D might be TRBD1 or TRBD2, each matching 5 bases. V shed 5 bases and J shed 6 bases, with 17 bases lying between them. In germline, CDR1 is MDHEN, CDR2 SYDVKM. The CDR3 sequence is 15 residues long. CDR3 protein: CASSPPGTTGNEQFF. The CDR3 DNA reads TGTGCCAGCAGTCCCCCCGGGACCACTGGCAATGAGCAGTTCTTC.